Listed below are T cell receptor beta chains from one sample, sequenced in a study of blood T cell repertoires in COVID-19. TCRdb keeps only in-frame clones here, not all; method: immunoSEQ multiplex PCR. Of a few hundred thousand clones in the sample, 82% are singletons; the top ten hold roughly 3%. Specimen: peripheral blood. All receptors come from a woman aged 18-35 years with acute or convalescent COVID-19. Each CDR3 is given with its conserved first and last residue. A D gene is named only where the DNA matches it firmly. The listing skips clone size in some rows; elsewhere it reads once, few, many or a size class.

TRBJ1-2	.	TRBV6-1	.	TGTGCCAGCAGTGAAGCGGCTCCTAACTATGGCTACACCTTC	CASSEAAPNYGYTF
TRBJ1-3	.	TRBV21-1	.	TGTGCCACCCCCGGGAAATACTCTGGAAACACCATATATTTT	CATPGKYSGNTIYF
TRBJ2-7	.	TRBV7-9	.	TGTGCCAGCAGCCCACGGGGATTATACGAGCAGTACTTC	CASSPRGLYEQYF
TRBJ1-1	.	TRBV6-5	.	TGTGCCAGCAGTTTAGGGGCCAGGGCCACTGAAGCTTTCTTT	CASSLGARATEAFF
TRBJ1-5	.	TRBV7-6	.	TGTGCCAGCAGCCCTCGGACGAGGGATCAGCCCCAGCATTTT	CASSPRTRDQPQHF
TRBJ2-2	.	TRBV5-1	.	TGCGCCAGCAGTCCTACAGAGTCCACCGGGGAGCTGTTTTTT	CASSPTESTGELFF
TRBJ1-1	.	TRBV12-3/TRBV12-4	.	TGTGCCAGCAGCCCTGGGGGGACTGAAGCTTTCTTT	CASSPGGTEAFF
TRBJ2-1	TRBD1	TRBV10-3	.	TGTGCCATCAACCAGGACAGGGGGTTCAATGAGCAGTTCTTC	CAINQDRGFNEQFF
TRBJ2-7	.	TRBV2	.	TGTGCCAGCAGTGAATTGGCCAGCGACCCCTCCTACGAGCAGTACTTC	CASSELASDPSYEQYF
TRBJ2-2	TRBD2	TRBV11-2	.	TGTGCCAGCAGCTCAATAACTAGCGGGAGTGGCGTAACCGGGGAGCTGTTTTTT	CASSSITSGSGVTGELFF
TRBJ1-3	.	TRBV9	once	TGTGCCTCCTCCGGAGGGTCTGGAAACACCATATATTTT	CASSGGSGNTIYF
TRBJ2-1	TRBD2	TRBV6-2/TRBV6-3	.	TGTGCCAGCAGTTATCTGGAGTGGGAGGGCCCAAGCAATGAGCAGTTCTTC	CASSYLEWEGPSNEQFF
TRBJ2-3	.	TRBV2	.	TGTGCCAGCAGTGACTCGTCAGGGCTGTCCACAGATACGCAGTATTTT	CASSDSSGLSTDTQYF